The source of this T cell receptor beta chain is a study of human T cells and chemical hapten exposure. Study-wide background: Upper-back patch tests with 0.01% DPC were read at 6 days. Per-sample TCR yield variability stemmed mainly from small pooled library volume differences. Findings of the study overall: Patch test scores rose with PT1 expanded TCR counts, a positive correlation.

Time point reported: patch test 1, 2 weeks after DPC sensitization. Treatment in this sample: therapeutic diphenylcyclopropenone sensitization with weekly scalp DPC. The study extracted total RNA from unfractionated whole blood. Trimming cost V 4 bases and J 10 bases, with 11 bases left between them. This CDR3 has 12 residues. The table lists this clonotype with many counts. Its antigen remains unidentified. TCRdb processed the RACE reads anew with MiXCR; each CDR3 protein has one entry. The sample contains around 300,000 distinct CDR3 sequences, 5.5% to 8% of which appear only once. The receptor was isolated from a woman aged 18-30 years with alopecia areata. Some clones in this sample may be carry-over from other donors' samples. The specimen comprised whole blood, sampled in connection with sensitization to the hapten diphenylcyclopropenone (DPC). J is TRBJ2-1 and V is TRBV12-3 or TRBV12-4; no firm D call. CDR3 coding DNA: TGTGCCAGCAGTTCCCCTTCAAGGGAGCAGTTCTTC. This codes for CASSSPSREQFF.